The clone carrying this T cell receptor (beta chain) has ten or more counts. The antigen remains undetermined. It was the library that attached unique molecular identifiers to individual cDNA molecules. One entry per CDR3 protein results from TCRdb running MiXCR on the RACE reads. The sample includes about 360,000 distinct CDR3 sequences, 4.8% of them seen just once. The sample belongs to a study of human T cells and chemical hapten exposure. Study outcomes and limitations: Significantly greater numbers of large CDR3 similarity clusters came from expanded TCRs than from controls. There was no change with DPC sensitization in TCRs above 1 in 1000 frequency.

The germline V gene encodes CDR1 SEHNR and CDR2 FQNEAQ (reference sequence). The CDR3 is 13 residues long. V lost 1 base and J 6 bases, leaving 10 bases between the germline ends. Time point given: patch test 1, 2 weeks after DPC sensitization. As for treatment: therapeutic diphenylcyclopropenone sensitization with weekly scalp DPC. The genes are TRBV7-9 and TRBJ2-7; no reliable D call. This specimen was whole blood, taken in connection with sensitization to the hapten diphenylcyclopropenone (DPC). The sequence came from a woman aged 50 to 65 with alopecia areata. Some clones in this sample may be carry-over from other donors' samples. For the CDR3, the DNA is TGTGCCAGCAGCTTAGGGTCGTCCGCCGAGCAGTACTTC. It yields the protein CASSLGSSAEQYF.